One T cell receptor (beta chain) is described in this entry. Original processing methods: Amplification from reference gene primers served as the basis for estimated nucleated cell counts. Sequenced by immunoSEQ multiplex PCR; TCRdb stores in-frame clones only, minus some. V and J calls and clone size come straight from that table; D and trimming were deduced from the DNA. The data show 180,000 or so clones, 80% seen once. Participants reported their clinical history, and cohort assignment relied on those reports. Each exposed participant met a COVID-19 case in the 2 weeks preceding study entry. V was clipped by 6 bases and J by 1 base; unmatched bases: 8. CDR1 SEHNR and CDR2 FQNEAQ come from the germline V gene (reference sequence). CDR3 length: 16 residues. The sample is drawn from a study of blood T cell repertoires in COVID-19.

This sequence was found in a man between 60 and 70 years old who had been exposed to COVID-19. Sequencing was carried out using PBMCs or T cells enriched from blood (not recorded which). The V and J genes are TRBV7-9 and TRBJ2-2; 7 bases map to TRBD1. The CDR3 is CASRGQGVMNTGELFF. The CDR3 nucleotides are TGTGCCAGCAGGGGGCAGGGGGTGATGAACACCGGGGAGCTGTTTTTT.